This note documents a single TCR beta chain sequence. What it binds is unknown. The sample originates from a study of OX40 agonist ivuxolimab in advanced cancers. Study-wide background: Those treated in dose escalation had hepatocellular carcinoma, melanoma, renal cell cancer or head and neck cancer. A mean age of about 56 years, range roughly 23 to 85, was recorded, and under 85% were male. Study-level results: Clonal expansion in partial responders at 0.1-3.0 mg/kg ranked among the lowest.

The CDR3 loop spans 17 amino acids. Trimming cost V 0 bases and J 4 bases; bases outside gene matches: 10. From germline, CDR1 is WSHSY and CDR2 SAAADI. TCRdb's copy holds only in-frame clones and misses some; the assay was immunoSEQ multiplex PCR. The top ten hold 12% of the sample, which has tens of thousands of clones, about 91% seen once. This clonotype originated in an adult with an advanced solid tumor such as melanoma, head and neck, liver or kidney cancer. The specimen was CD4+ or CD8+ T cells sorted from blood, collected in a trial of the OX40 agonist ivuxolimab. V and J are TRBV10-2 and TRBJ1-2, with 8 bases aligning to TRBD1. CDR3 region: CASSESSRTGIPYGYTF. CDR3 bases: TGCGCCAGCAGTGAGTCCTCCCGGACAGGGATCCCCTATGGCTACACCTTC.